The entry below gives a single T cell receptor (beta chain) sequence along with its context. In the original analysis: Estimated nucleated cell counts came from reference gene primer amplification. Libraries were prepared by immunoSEQ multiplex PCR; TCRdb keeps only in-frame clonotypes and omits some of them. V and J calls and clone size follow that table, whereas D and trimming were derived from the DNA. The table shows about 160,000 clones, with 85% to 95% occurring only once. This record comes from a study of blood T cell repertoires in COVID-19. Study-level information: Acute and convalescent COVID-19 samples came from the United States, Italy and Spain.

The germline V and J ends were trimmed by 0 bases and 0 bases, with 11 bases remaining between them. This CDR3 has 16 amino acids. Germline V gives CDR1 MNHEY, CDR2 SVGEGT. Sequenced sample: peripheral blood. The chain uses TRBV6-2 or TRBV6-3 and TRBJ1-1, with D uncertain. The source of this sequence is a woman aged 55-75 years with COVID-19, enrolled during active disease. The DNA of the CDR3 is TGTGCCAGCAGTTACTCGGCCGATCGATTGAACACTGAAGCTTTCTTT. Translating gives CASSYSADRLNTEAFF.